One sample yielded the 8 T cell receptor beta chains listed below, sequenced in a study of tumor-infiltrating lymphocytes in primary liver carcinoma. Starting material of around 490 ng total RNA yielded TCR beta cDNA via a constant-region primer. Slightly modified ARM-PCR with three nested multiplex PCR rounds yielded TCR beta libraries. Each of the first two PCR rounds ran nine to ten cycles with TRBV1-TRBV30 forward and C-beta reverse primers. TCRdb analysed the multiplex PCR reads with MiXCR anew, one entry per CDR3 protein. The sample yields about 330,000 distinct CDR3 sequences, about two thirds seen once. Alongside blood RNA obtained from unsorted whole blood, germline DNA was also extracted. Sequenced input: peripheral blood. These receptors were obtained from a man in his forties with primary liver carcinoma and hepatitis B virus infection.

This rearrangement joins TRBV29-1 to TRBJ2-1; weak D call: TRBD2 (6 bases). The CDR3 covers 13 residues. In germline, CDR1 is SQVTM, CDR2 ANQGSEA. Trimming stripped 7 bases from V and 9 bases from J, with 19 bases between. The CDR3: CSEGQRRGSEQFF. CDR3 bases: TGCAGCGAAGGACAAAGGAGGGGTAGTGAGCAGTTCTTC.

This clonotype was found many times. The chain employs TRBV29-1 and TRBJ2-2, with D perhaps TRBD1 (6 bases). The CDR3 has 15 residues. V lost 1 base and J lost 2, with 11 bases in between. CDR1 is SQVTM and CDR2 is ANQGSEA in the germline V gene. CDR3: CSVEGGRSNTGELFF. The CDR3 DNA follows: TGCAGCGTTGAAGGGGGGCGCTCCAACACCGGGGAGCTGTTTTTT.

As to this clonotype: One end of the junction varies from germline; a read error may be responsible. The genes are TRBV29-1 and TRBJ1-2; no clear D gene. The CDR3 runs 13 residues. Germline V gives CDR1 SQVTM, CDR2 ANQGSEA. CDR3 protein: CSVEDEANYGYIF. The CDR3 DNA is TGCAGCGTTGAGGACGAAGCTAACTATGGCTACATCTTC.

V gene TRBV5-1 combines with J gene TRBJ2-1; 8 nucleotides agree with TRBD2. CDR3 size: 13 residues. Trimming at V came to 7 bases and at J to 7 bases, leaving 7 bases not matched to a gene. CDR1 and CDR2 from the germline V gene are SGHRS and YFSETQ. CDR3 bases: TGCGCCAGCGGGTCACTAGCGGAAAATGAGCAGTTCTTC. It translates to CASGSLAENEQFF.

The sample holds many counts of this clonotype. The genes are TRBV6-5 and TRBJ1-1; D may be TRBD1 (6 bases). Between the trimmed V and J ends, which lost 5 bases and 4 bases, there was a span of 14 bases. The CDR3 contains 14 residues. Germline assignment: CDR1 MNHEY and CDR2 SVGAGI. The CDR3 region has the DNA TGTGCCAGCAGTCTAGCGGGGACAAGCACTGAAGCTTTCTTT. As protein: CASSLAGTSTEAFF.

On this clonotype: Being one base from a much bigger clone, this may be a read error. The rearrangement links TRBV6-2 or TRBV6-3 to TRBJ2-4, with TRBD2 matching over 12 bases. The CDR3 is made up of 13 amino acids. Germline V gene data show CDR1 as MNHEY and CDR2 as SVGEGT. The CDR3 region is CASSYSRTSGMHF. DNA for the CDR3: TGTGCCAGCAGTTACTCCCGGACTAGCGGGATGCACTTC.

With regard to this clonotype: A read error may account for a junction end that differs from germline. The chain links TRBV11-2 to TRBJ1-1; D possibly corresponds to TRBD1 (6 bases). Germline V CDR1 and CDR2: SGHAT, FQNNGV. This CDR3 comprises 14 residues. The CDR3 here is CVSSLGGRDTEAFF. The CDR3 nucleotides are TGTGTCAGCAGCTTAGGGGGTAGGGACACTGAAGCTTTCTTT. Complete variable domain (other parts from reference TRBV11-2 and TRBJ1-1): EAGVAQSPRYKIIEKRQSVAFWCNPISGHATLYWYQQILGQGPKLLIQFQNNGVVDDSQLPKDRFSAERLKGVDSTLKIQPAKLEDSAVYLCVSSLGGRDTEAFFGQGTRLTVV.

This clonotype was seen only a few times. A junction boundary mismatches the germline segment, possibly from a read error. The chain uses TRBV6-5 and TRBJ1-2; D is ambiguous. Per germline, CDR1 MNHEY and CDR2 SVGAGI. The CDR3 is 14 residues long. CDR3: CASGYSGSSYGYTF. DNA for the CDR3: TGTGCCAGCGGTTACTCTGGTAGTAGCTATGGCTACACCTTC.